This TCR beta chain was captured by sequencing in a study of T cells in Graves' hyperthyroidism and ophthalmopathy. Points from the study as a whole: Blood also held most thyroid clonotypes expanded beyond 0.001. In validation, the model predicted ophthalmopathy. These predictions came a median roughly seven months before onset.

The CDR3 loop spans 13 amino acids. About this clonotype: Its cognate antigen is unknown. This clone may be a read error of a much larger clone one base away.

Researchers took RNA transcripts and amplified the TCR beta CDR3 regions from them. First-round RT-PCR of the TCR CDR3 relied on the HTBI primer set. In TCRdb, the multiplex PCR reads were re-called with MiXCR into one record per CDR3 protein. The sample shows a few hundred thousand distinct CDR3 sequences, 46% of them seen only once. Not enrolled were patients with uncontrolled infection, other autoimmune disease, pregnancy or lactation. Sequenced sample: peripheral blood or thyroid tissue (not recorded which). The rearrangement joins TRBV12-3 or TRBV12-4 to TRBJ2-2, with D possibly called TRBD1 or TRBD2 (5 bases each). The clonotype originates from a young woman with Graves' hyperthyroidism. CDR3 protein: CASSWTLTGEPFF. The CDR3 bases are TGTGCCAGCAGTTGGACATTGACCGGGGAGCCGTTTTTT.